This T cell receptor (beta chain) was retrieved from a study of technical replicates of blood from a few donors. TCRdb keeps only in-frame clones here, not all; method: immunoSEQ multiplex PCR. Of approximately 15,000 clones listed, approximately 80% are singletons. CDR1 MNHEY and CDR2 SVGAGI come from the germline V gene. The CDR3 is made up of 13 amino acids. The V gene lost 8 bases and the J gene lost 7 bases, with 17 bases spanning the gap. The sequencing input was PBMCs. This TCR was sampled from a human donor in good health. The genes are TRBV6-5 and TRBJ2-5; D possibly corresponds to TRBD2 (6 bases). The DNA of the CDR3 is TGTGCCAGCTGCCCGGGGCGGGAAGGGACCCAGTACTTC. Its protein product is CASCPGREGTQYF.